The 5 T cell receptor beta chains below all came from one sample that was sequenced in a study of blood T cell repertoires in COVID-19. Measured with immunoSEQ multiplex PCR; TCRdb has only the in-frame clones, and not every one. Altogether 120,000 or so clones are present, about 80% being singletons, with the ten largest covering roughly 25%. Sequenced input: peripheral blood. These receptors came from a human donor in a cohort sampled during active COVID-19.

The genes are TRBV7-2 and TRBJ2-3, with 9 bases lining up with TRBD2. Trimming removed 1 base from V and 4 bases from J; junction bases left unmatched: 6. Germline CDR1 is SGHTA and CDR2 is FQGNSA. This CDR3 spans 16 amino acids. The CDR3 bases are TGTGCCAGCAGCTTAGGAGCGGGGGGCGTCGCAGATACGCAGTATTTT. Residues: CASSLGAGGVADTQYF.

CDR3 sequence: CASSSGQDYGYTF. The DNA of the CDR3 is TGTGCCAGCAGTTCAGGACAGGACTATGGCTACACCTTC. The rearrangement links TRBV28 to TRBJ1-2, with 7 bases lining up with TRBD1. J lost 3 bases, V lost 4 bases, and 2 bases had no gene match. Germline values: CDR1 MDHEN, CDR2 SYDVKM. The CDR3 has 13 amino acids.

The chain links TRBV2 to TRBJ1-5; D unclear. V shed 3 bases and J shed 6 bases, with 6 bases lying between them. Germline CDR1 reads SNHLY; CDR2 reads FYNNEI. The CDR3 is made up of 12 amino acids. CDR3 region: CASSDGFQPQHF. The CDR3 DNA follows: TGTGCCAGCAGTGACGGGTTTCAGCCCCAGCATTTT.

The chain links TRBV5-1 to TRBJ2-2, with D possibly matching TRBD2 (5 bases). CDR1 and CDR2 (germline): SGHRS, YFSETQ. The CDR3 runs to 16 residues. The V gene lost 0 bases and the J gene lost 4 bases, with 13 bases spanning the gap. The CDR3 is CASSLVGGGFTGELFF. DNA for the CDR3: TGCGCCAGCAGCTTGGTAGGCGGAGGATTCACCGGGGAGCTGTTTTTT.

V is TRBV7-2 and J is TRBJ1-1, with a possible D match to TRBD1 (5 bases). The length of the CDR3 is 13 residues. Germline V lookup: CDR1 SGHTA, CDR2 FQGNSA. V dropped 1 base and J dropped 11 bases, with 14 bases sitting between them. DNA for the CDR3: TGTGCCAGCAGCTTAGAGGAAGGGGCACAGGCTTTCTTT. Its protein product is CASSLEEGAQAFF.